A single sample gave rise to the 26 T cell receptor beta chains below, sequenced in a study of identical twins. TCRdb processed the 5' RACE reads anew with MiXCR; each CDR3 protein has one entry. There are just over 500,000 distinct CDR3 sequences in the sample; around 20% occur only once, and approximately 0.95% lies in the top ten. Separately, the same data were catalogued under a study of T cells expressing NK-cell markers.

The sample was CD4+ T cells sorted from blood. The receptors stem from a woman under 30 in good health.

There are a few counts of this clonotype. The CDR3 nucleotides read TGTGCCAGCTCACCGTCGAGGACTAGCGGACCCACCGGGGAGCTGTTTTTT. Amino acid sequence: CASSPSRTSGPTGELFF. The V and J genes are TRBV18 and TRBJ2-2, with TRBD2 identical over 10 bases. The CDR3 is 17 amino acids. Germline V gives CDR1 KGHSH, CDR2 LQKENI. After removal of 3 bases from V and 4 bases from J, the junction contained 8 bases not matched to a gene. Using reference TRBV18 and TRBJ2-2 for the parts outside the CDR3, the full variable domain is NAGVMQNPRHLVRRRGQEARLRCSPMKGHSHVYWYRQLPEEGLKFMVYLQKENIIDESGMPKERFSAEFPKEGPSILRIQQVVRGDSAAYFCASSPSRTSGPTGELFFGEGSRLTVL.

A few counts support this clonotype. As DNA, the CDR3 is TGTGCCATCGGCGGGCCACATAACTATGGCTACACCTTC. Translation: CAIGGPHNYGYTF. The V and J genes are TRBV10-3 and TRBJ1-2; D remains ambiguous. The CDR3 loop spans 13 amino acids. V gave up 8 bases and J gave up 1 base, with 11 bases separating them. CDR1 and CDR2 from the germline V gene are ENHRY and SYGVKD.

The chain is built from TRBV12-3 or TRBV12-4 and TRBJ2-4; D gene ambiguous. The CDR3 runs to 13 residues. The V and J ends lost 3 bases and 5 bases respectively, with 8 bases between them. CDR3 sequence reads: CASSLEQENIQYF. The CDR3 DNA follows: TGTGCCAGCAGTTTGGAGCAGGAAAACATTCAGTACTTC.

This clonotype has only a few counts. The chain combines TRBV20-1 with TRBJ1-6; D may be TRBD1 (5 bases). This CDR3 region has 14 residues. In germline, CDR1 is DFQATT, CDR2 SNEGSKA (reference sequence). V lost 5 bases and J lost 5, with 13 bases in between. The CDR3 nucleotides are TGCAGTGCTTCCCAGGGACGGGATAATTCACCCCTCCACTTT. Translated: CSASQGRDNSPLHF.

This clonotype was seen ten or more times. J is TRBJ2-3 and V is TRBV5-1; TRBD2 is a possible D gene (5 bases). CDR1 and CDR2 from the germline V gene are SGHRS and YFSETQ. The CDR3 extends over 14 amino acids. The V gene lost 3 bases and the J gene lost 2 bases, with 10 bases spanning the gap. CDR3 sequence (DNA): TGCGCCAGCAGCTCAGGACTGTACACAGATACGCAGTATTTT. Its protein product is CASSSGLYTDTQYF.

This clonotype occurred a few times. The CDR3 reads CASNLYQGLAKNIQYF. CDR3 nucleotides: TGTGCCAGCAACCTATACCAAGGGCTAGCCAAAAACATTCAGTACTTC. The genes are TRBV6-1 and TRBJ2-4; D unresolved. V lost 7 bases, J lost 0 bases, and 16 bases lay in between. From germline, CDR1 is MNHNS and CDR2 SASEGT. The CDR3 is 16 residues long.

The rearrangement links TRBV12-3 or TRBV12-4 to TRBJ2-3, with D possibly TRBD1 on 6 matching bases. CDR3 length: 14 residues. V was clipped by 2 bases and J by 4 bases, with 10 bases between them. CDR3 region: CASSLSPGADTQYF. CDR3 bases: TGTGCCAGCAGTTTATCCCCAGGGGCAGATACGCAGTATTTT.

The sample holds a few counts of this clonotype. The V call is TRBV12-3 or TRBV12-4, the J call TRBJ2-7; D may be TRBD2 (6 bases). With 6 bases removed from V and 2 bases from J, the gap between germline ends came to 17 bases. The CDR3 sequence is 15 residues long. The CDR3 DNA is TGTGCCAGCAGCCGCGTCGGGACTGTAACCTACGAGCAGTACTTC. Translating it yields CASSRVGTVTYEQYF.

This clonotype was found a few times. The chain has TRBV5-6 and TRBJ2-7; tentatively, D is TRBD1 or TRBD2 (5 bases each). The germline CDR1 and CDR2 sequences are SGHDT and YYEEEE. The V and J ends lost 4 bases and 3 bases respectively, with 17 bases between them. There are 15 residues in the CDR3. CDR3 in amino acids: CASSNAWGRGYEQYF. CDR3 nucleotides: TGTGCCAGCAGCAATGCTTGGGGACGGGGCTACGAGCAGTACTTC.

This clonotype was observed a few times. V is TRBV25-1 and J is TRBJ2-7; D unresolved. Germline V gene lookup returns CDR1 MGHDK and CDR2 SYGVNS. The V and J ends lost 3 bases and 6 bases respectively, with 15 bases between them. The CDR3 contains 14 residues. DNA for the CDR3: TGTGCCAGCAGTGAGGCGTCCGCCTCCCCCGAGCAGTACTTC. This gives the protein CASSEASASPEQYF.

The genes are TRBV3-1 and TRBJ2-7; 9 nucleotides match TRBD1. This CDR3 has 16 residues. The ends lost 4 bases at V and 5 bases at J; junction bases unmatched: 12. Germline V lookup: CDR1 LGHDT, CDR2 YNNKEL (reference sequence). CDR3 sequence (DNA): TGTGCCAGCAGCCCAAGCCCGGGACAGGGTGACCACGAGCAGTACTTC. This codes for CASSPSPGQGDHEQYF.

This clonotype was recorded at least ten times. The rearrangement links TRBV6-2 or TRBV6-3 to TRBJ2-7; 12 nucleotides match TRBD2. V was pared by 6 bases and J by 1 base, with 16 bases of the junction left unmatched. Germline CDR1 reads MNHEY; CDR2 reads SVGEGT. CDR3 length: 19 amino acids. CDR3 amino acids: CASRRFYRTSGAKSYEQYF. The DNA of the CDR3 is TGTGCCAGCAGGAGATTTTACAGGACTAGCGGGGCCAAATCCTACGAGCAGTACTTC.

This clonotype has just a few counts. This rearrangement joins TRBV9 to TRBJ2-3; D not certain. Germline loops: CDR1 SGDLS, CDR2 YYNGEE. The V end lost 2 bases, the J end lost 0 bases, and 10 bases lay between the germline ends. This CDR3 spans 15 amino acids. The CDR3 bases are TGTGCCAGCAGCGTTAGACCGCAGAGCACAGATACGCAGTATTTT. It encodes CASSVRPQSTDTQYF.

This clonotype has only a few counts. The gene calls are TRBV14 and TRBJ1-2; no firm D call. The CDR3 is 12 residues long. Germline assignment: CDR1 SGHDN and CDR2 FVKESK. The V gene lost 1 base and the J gene lost 5 bases, with 5 bases spanning the gap. CDR3 region: CASSQAPYGYTF. CDR3 coding DNA: TGTGCCAGCAGCCAAGCTCCATATGGCTACACCTTC.

This sequence joins TRBV5-5 and TRBJ1-1; TRBD1 matches 11 bases. The V gene end was trimmed by 0 bases and the J gene end by 6 bases; junction bases not matched to a gene: 7. CDR1 and CDR2 from the germline V gene are SGHKS and YYEKEE (reference sequence). The CDR3 has 16 residues. Here the CDR3 DNA reads TGTGCCAGCAGCTTGGTAGGGGGACAGGGGGGCTCTGAAGCTTTCTTT. It codes for CASSLVGGQGGSEAFF. Full variable domain (rest looked up from reference TRBV5-5 and TRBJ1-1): DAGVTQSPTHLIKTRGQQVTLRCSPISGHKSVSWYQQVLGQGPQFIFQYYEKEERGRGNFPDRFSARQFPNYSSELNVNALLLGDSALYLCASSLVGGQGGSEAFFGQGTRLTVV.

Remarks on this clonotype: This CDR3 fails to terminate in the conserved phenylalanine or tryptophan, so it likely reflects a read error. The chain combines TRBV7-2 with TRBJ1-1, with TRBD1 as a possible D gene (5 bases). The germline gives CDR1 SGHTA, CDR2 FQGNSA. The CDR3 is 12 amino acids. Trimming removed 10 bases at V and 4 bases at J, with 13 bases between. As DNA, the CDR3 is TGTGCCACAGGATGGGGGACCACTGAAGCTTTCCTT. Protein product: CATGWGTTEAFL.

The V and J genes are TRBV20-1 and TRBJ2-7, with TRBD2 identical over 15 bases. With V trimmed by 4 bases and J by 5 bases, 6 bases remained unmatched. CDR1 is DFQATT and CDR2 is SNEGSKA in the germline V gene (reference sequence). The CDR3 contains 15 residues. In DNA, the CDR3 is TGCAGTGCTATTGGACTAGCGGGAGGGGAAGACGAGCAGTACTTC. It yields the protein CSAIGLAGGEDEQYF.

CDR3 residues: CASSPSENTGELFF. The CDR3 DNA reads TGCGCCAGCAGCCCGAGTGAGAACACCGGGGAGCTGTTTTTT. V gene TRBV4-3 combines with J gene TRBJ2-2; D uncertain. With 4 bases removed from V and 1 base from J, the gap between germline ends came to 7 bases. The CDR3 contains 14 residues. Looked up from germline, CDR1 is LGHNA and CDR2 is YSLEER.

In this sample, this clonotype turned up many times. The chain is built from TRBV5-5 and TRBJ1-6; D unclear. V gave up 5 bases and J gave up 7 bases, with 16 bases separating them. This CDR3 is built from 15 residues. CDR1 is SGHKS and CDR2 is YYEKEE in the germline V gene (reference sequence). CDR3 region: CASRSLPEGNSPLHF. The DNA for the CDR3 is TGTGCCAGCAGGAGTCTGCCGGAAGGCAATTCACCCCTCCACTTT.

This clonotype was counted between two and nine times. The chain joins TRBV20-1 to TRBJ2-3; D ambiguous. Trimming stripped 3 bases from V and 2 bases from J, with 15 bases between. From germline, CDR1 is DFQATT and CDR2 SNEGSKA (reference sequence). The CDR3 has 15 amino acids. The CDR3 is CSARLAGLYTDTQYF. The DNA for the CDR3 is TGCAGTGCTAGGTTGGCAGGTCTTTACACAGATACGCAGTATTTT.

This clonotype was picked up a small number of times. This chain connects TRBV7-2 to TRBJ2-7; D perhaps matches TRBD2 (6 bases). The V end lost 0 bases, the J end lost 3 bases, and 9 bases lay between the germline ends. The CDR3 length is 14 residues. CDR1 is SGHTA and CDR2 is FQGNSA in the germline V gene. The DNA of the CDR3 is TGTGCCAGCAGCTTAGCTGGACTACTCTACGAGCAGTACTTC. It specifies CASSLAGLLYEQYF.

The CDR3 here is CASSVATRAGANVLTF. CDR3 sequence (DNA): TGCGCCAGCAGCGTCGCAACAAGGGCTGGGGCCAACGTCCTGACTTTC. The V gene is TRBV4-3, the J gene TRBJ2-6; D remains ambiguous. Germline V gene lookup returns CDR1 LGHNA and CDR2 YSLEER. V lost 5 bases to trimming and J lost 2 bases, with 13 bases between them. The CDR3 is 16 residues long.

This clonotype occurred a few times. This chain connects TRBV20-1 to TRBJ1-6, with D perhaps TRBD1 (5 bases). CDR3 length equals 14 residues. V was clipped by 4 bases and J by 9 bases, with 16 bases between them. Germline-derived CDR1 and CDR2 are DFQATT and SNEGSKA (reference sequence). The CDR3 region is CSATDGRDFSPLHF. CDR3 nucleotides: TGCAGTGCTACTGATGGCAGGGATTTTTCACCCCTCCACTTT.

The gene calls are TRBV24-1 and TRBJ2-7; tentative D call: TRBD1 (6 bases). V gave up 12 bases and J gave up 0 bases, with 17 bases separating them. This CDR3 is 14 amino acids long. CDR1 and CDR2 (germline): KGHDR, SFDVKD. The CDR3, as DNA: TGTGCCCACAACTTCGAGGACAGCTCCTACGAGCAGTACTTC. Translation gives CAHNFEDSSYEQYF.

The V call is TRBV7-9, the J call TRBJ1-1; TRBD1 is a possible D gene (6 bases). The CDR3 spans 14 residues. Germline V gives CDR1 SEHNR, CDR2 FQNEAQ (reference sequence). Between the trimmed V and J ends, which lost 7 bases and 1 base, there was a span of 13 bases. This CDR3 reads CASTLGGQNTEAFF. The CDR3 DNA is TGTGCCAGCACCCTAGGGGGGCAGAACACTGAAGCTTTCTTT.

This clonotype was found a few times. The rearrangement uses TRBV7-2 and TRBJ1-4, with D maybe TRBD1 (5 bases). V lost 1 base and J lost 8, with 14 bases in between. This CDR3 has 15 amino acids. Looked up from germline, CDR1 is SGHTA and CDR2 is FQGNSA. The CDR3 sequence is CASSLEGRVSEKLFF. The CDR3 DNA is TGTGCCAGCAGCTTAGAGGGGAGGGTTAGCGAAAAACTGTTTTTT.